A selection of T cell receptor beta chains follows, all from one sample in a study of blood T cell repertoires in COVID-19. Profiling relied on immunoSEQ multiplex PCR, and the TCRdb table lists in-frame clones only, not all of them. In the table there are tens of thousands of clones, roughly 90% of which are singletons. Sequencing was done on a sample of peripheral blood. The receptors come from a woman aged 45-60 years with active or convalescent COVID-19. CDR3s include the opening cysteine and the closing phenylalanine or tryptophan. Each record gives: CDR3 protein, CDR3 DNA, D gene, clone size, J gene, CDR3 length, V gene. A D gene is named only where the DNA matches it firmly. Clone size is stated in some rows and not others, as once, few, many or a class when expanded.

CDR3 protein: CASSLISGSEETQYF; CDR3 DNA: TGCGCCAGCAGCTTAATTAGCGGGAGTGAGGAGACCCAGTACTTC; D gene: TRBD2; clone size: -; J gene: TRBJ2-5; CDR3 length: 15; V gene: TRBV5-1
CDR3 protein: CASIPTEMKTDTQYF; CDR3 DNA: TGCGCCAGCATTCCTACAGAGATGAAGACAGATACGCAGTATTTT; D gene: -; clone size: -; J gene: TRBJ2-3; CDR3 length: 15; V gene: TRBV23-1
CDR3 protein: CASSLEDTANTGELFF; CDR3 DNA: TGTGCCAGCTCACTCGAAGACACAGCGAACACCGGGGAGCTGTTTTTT; D gene: -; clone size: -; J gene: TRBJ2-2; CDR3 length: 16; V gene: TRBV18
CDR3 protein: CSARGGLGVETQYF; CDR3 DNA: TGCAGTGCTCGTGGGGGGCTAGGGGTGGAGACCCAGTACTTC; D gene: -; clone size: few; J gene: TRBJ2-5; CDR3 length: 14; V gene: TRBV20-1
CDR3 protein: CASSPAGGEQYF; CDR3 DNA: TGTGCCAGCTCACCAGCGGGTGGAGAGCAGTACTTC; D gene: -; clone size: -; J gene: TRBJ2-7; CDR3 length: 12; V gene: TRBV18
CDR3 protein: CASSPDLENGYTF; CDR3 DNA: TGTGCCAGCAGCCCGGACTTGGAGAATGGCTACACCTTC; D gene: -; clone size: -; J gene: TRBJ1-2; CDR3 length: 13; V gene: TRBV5-4
CDR3 protein: CAWSVAGGPNEQFF; CDR3 DNA: TGTGCCTGGAGTGTGGCAGGGGGCCCGAATGAGCAGTTCTTC; D gene: TRBD1; clone size: -; J gene: TRBJ2-1; CDR3 length: 14; V gene: TRBV30
CDR3 protein: CASSSSGAPSYEQYF; CDR3 DNA: TGTGCCAGCAGCTCATCAGGGGCACCCTCCTACGAGCAGTACTTC; D gene: -; clone size: few; J gene: TRBJ2-7; CDR3 length: 15; V gene: TRBV7-6
CDR3 protein: CASSYGTGIFSGNTIYF; CDR3 DNA: TGTGCCAGCAGCTACGGGACAGGCATCTTCTCTGGAAACACCATATATTTT; D gene: TRBD1; clone size: -; J gene: TRBJ1-3; CDR3 length: 17; V gene: TRBV5-6
CDR3 protein: CASSGTTGHSPLHF; CDR3 DNA: TGTGCCAGTAGTGGTACGACAGGACATTCACCCCTCCACTTT; D gene: -; clone size: -; J gene: TRBJ1-6; CDR3 length: 14; V gene: TRBV19
CDR3 protein: CASSDTTSDTQYF; CDR3 DNA: TGTGCCAGCAGCGACACAACGTCAGATACGCAGTATTTT; D gene: -; clone size: -; J gene: TRBJ2-3; CDR3 length: 13; V gene: TRBV9
CDR3 protein: CSGTEGAHGYTF; CDR3 DNA: TGCAGCGGGACCGAAGGGGCGCATGGCTACACCTTC; D gene: -; clone size: few; J gene: TRBJ1-2; CDR3 length: 12; V gene: TRBV29-1
CDR3 protein: CASRSPGHIGYEQYF; CDR3 DNA: TGTGCCAGCAGATCTCCGGGACACATAGGCTACGAGCAGTACTTC; D gene: -; clone size: -; J gene: TRBJ2-7; CDR3 length: 15; V gene: TRBV11-2
CDR3 protein: CASSEGTANRNSNQPQHF; CDR3 DNA: TGTGCCAGCAGTGAAGGGACTGCGAATAGAAATAGCAATCAGCCCCAGCATTTT; D gene: -; clone size: -; J gene: TRBJ1-5; CDR3 length: 18; V gene: TRBV6-1
CDR3 protein: CATSLVSVQAGELFF; CDR3 DNA: TGTGCCACCAGTCTCGTTTCCGTCCAGGCCGGGGAGCTGTTTTTT; D gene: -; clone size: once; J gene: TRBJ2-2; CDR3 length: 15; V gene: TRBV15
CDR3 protein: CSAESAYEQYF; CDR3 DNA: TGCAGTGCCGAATCGGCCTACGAGCAGTACTTC; D gene: -; clone size: once; J gene: TRBJ2-7; CDR3 length: 11; V gene: TRBV20-1
CDR3 protein: CASSIGASGTDTQYF; CDR3 DNA: TGTGCCAGTAGTATTGGAGCTAGCGGCACAGATACGCAGTATTTT; D gene: -; clone size: -; J gene: TRBJ2-3; CDR3 length: 15; V gene: TRBV19
CDR3 protein: CASSLGQINYGYTF; CDR3 DNA: TGCGCCAGCAGCTTGGGACAGATTAACTATGGCTACACCTTC; D gene: -; clone size: few; J gene: TRBJ1-2; CDR3 length: 14; V gene: TRBV5-1
CDR3 protein: CASSPRLGDLGNTIYF; CDR3 DNA: TGTGCCAGCTCACCTCGACTCGGGGATCTCGGAAACACCATATATTTT; D gene: -; clone size: -; J gene: TRBJ1-3; CDR3 length: 16; V gene: TRBV18
CDR3 protein: CSVSSQGGNTEAFF; CDR3 DNA: TGCAGCGTTTCCTCACAGGGCGGGAACACTGAAGCTTTCTTT; D gene: -; clone size: -; J gene: TRBJ1-1; CDR3 length: 14; V gene: TRBV29-1
CDR3 protein: CASSATSGSNRNEQFF; CDR3 DNA: TGTGCCAGCAGCGCGACTAGCGGGAGTAACAGAAATGAGCAGTTCTTC; D gene: TRBD2; clone size: large; J gene: TRBJ2-1; CDR3 length: 16; V gene: TRBV9
CDR3 protein: CASSEGAGGETDTQYF; CDR3 DNA: TGCGCCAGCAGTGAAGGAGCGGGAGGTGAAACAGATACGCAGTATTTT; D gene: TRBD2; clone size: -; J gene: TRBJ2-3; CDR3 length: 16; V gene: TRBV10-1
CDR3 protein: CASSLVASGNTGELFF; CDR3 DNA: TGCGCCAGCAGCTTGGTCGCTAGCGGGAACACCGGGGAGCTGTTTTTT; D gene: TRBD2; clone size: once; J gene: TRBJ2-2; CDR3 length: 16; V gene: TRBV5-1
CDR3 protein: CASSFAYQGDLDYGYTF; CDR3 DNA: TGTGCCAGCAGCTTCGCTTATCAAGGAGACTTGGACTATGGCTACACCTTC; D gene: -; clone size: -; J gene: TRBJ1-2; CDR3 length: 17; V gene: TRBV7-8
CDR3 protein: CASSPDPTGYTEAFF; CDR3 DNA: TGCGCCAGCAGCCCCGACCCGACAGGGTATACTGAAGCTTTCTTT; D gene: TRBD1; clone size: -; J gene: TRBJ1-1; CDR3 length: 15; V gene: TRBV5-1
CDR3 protein: CASSYSTAHLNTEAFF; CDR3 DNA: TGTGCCAGCAGTTACTCGACAGCCCATTTGAACACTGAAGCTTTCTTT; D gene: -; clone size: -; J gene: TRBJ1-1; CDR3 length: 16; V gene: TRBV6-5